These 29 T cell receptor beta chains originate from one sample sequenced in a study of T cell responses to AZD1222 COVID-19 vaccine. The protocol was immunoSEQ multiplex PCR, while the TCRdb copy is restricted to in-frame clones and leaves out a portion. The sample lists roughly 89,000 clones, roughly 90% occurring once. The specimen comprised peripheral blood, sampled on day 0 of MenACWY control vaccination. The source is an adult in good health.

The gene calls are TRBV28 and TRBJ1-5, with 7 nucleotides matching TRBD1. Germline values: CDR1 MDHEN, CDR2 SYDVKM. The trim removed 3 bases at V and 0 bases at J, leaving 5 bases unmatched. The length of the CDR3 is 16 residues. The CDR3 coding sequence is TGTGCCAGCAGTTTTGAGGGGGCATATAGCAATCAGCCCCAGCATTTT. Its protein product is CASSFEGAYSNQPQHF.

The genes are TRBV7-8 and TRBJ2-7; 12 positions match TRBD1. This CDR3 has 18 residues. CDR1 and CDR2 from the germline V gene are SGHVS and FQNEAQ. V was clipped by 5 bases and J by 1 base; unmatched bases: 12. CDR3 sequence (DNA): TGTGCCAGCAGCCCCCGGGGTATGGGACAGGGGGCGTCCTACGAGCAGTACTTC. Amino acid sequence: CASSPRGMGQGASYEQYF.

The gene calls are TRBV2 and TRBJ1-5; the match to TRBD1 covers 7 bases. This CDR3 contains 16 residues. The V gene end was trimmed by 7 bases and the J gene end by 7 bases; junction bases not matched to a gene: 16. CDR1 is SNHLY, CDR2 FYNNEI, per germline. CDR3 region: CASTSVGGQLGQPQHF. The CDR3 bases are TGTGCCAGCACCAGCGTGGGGGGACAGTTGGGCCAGCCCCAGCATTTT. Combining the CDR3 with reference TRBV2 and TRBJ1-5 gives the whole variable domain EPEVTQTPSHQVTQMGQEVILRCVPISNHLYFYWYRQILGQKVEFLVSFYNNEISEKSEIFDDQFSVERPDGSNFTLKIRSTKLEDSAMYFCASTSVGGQLGQPQHFGDGTRLSIL.

The CDR3 spells CAISRTGSDGNQPQHF. In DNA, the CDR3 is TGTGCCATCAGTCGGACAGGGTCTGATGGCAATCAGCCCCAGCATTTT. V gene TRBV10-3 combines with J gene TRBJ1-5; 8 bases are a match to TRBD1. Unmatched junction bases numbered 8, after V lost 5 bases and J lost 2 bases. This CDR3 comprises 16 residues. The germline V gene encodes CDR1 ENHRY and CDR2 SYGVKD.

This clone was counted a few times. CDR3 sequence: CASRPRNLYEQYF. The CDR3 DNA follows: TGTGCCAGCAGACCCAGAAACCTCTACGAGCAGTACTTC. The rearrangement joins TRBV28 to TRBJ2-7; D not certain. This CDR3 region has 13 residues. The ends were cut back, 6 bases at V and 3 bases at J, with 12 bases in the middle. Germline V gene sequence: CDR1 MDHEN, CDR2 SYDVKM.

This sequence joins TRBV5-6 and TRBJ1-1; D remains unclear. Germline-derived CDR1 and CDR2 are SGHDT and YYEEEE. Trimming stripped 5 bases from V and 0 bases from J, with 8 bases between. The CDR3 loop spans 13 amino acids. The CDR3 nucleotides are TGTGCCAGCAGGGACGGCATGAACACTGAAGCTTTCTTT. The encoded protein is CASRDGMNTEAFF.

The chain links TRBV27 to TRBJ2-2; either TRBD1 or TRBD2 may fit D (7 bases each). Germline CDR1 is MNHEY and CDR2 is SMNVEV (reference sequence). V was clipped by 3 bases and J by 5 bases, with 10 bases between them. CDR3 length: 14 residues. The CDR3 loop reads CASSLQGGTGELFF. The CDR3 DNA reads TGTGCCAGCAGTTTGCAGGGGGGGACCGGGGAGCTGTTTTTT.

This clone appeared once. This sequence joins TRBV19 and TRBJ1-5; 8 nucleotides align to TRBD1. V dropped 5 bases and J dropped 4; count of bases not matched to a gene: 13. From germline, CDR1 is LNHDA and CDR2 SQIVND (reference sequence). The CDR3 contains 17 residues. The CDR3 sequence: CASSFTVGTGINQPQHF. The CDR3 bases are TGTGCCAGTAGTTTCACCGTCGGGACAGGCATTAATCAGCCCCAGCATTTT.

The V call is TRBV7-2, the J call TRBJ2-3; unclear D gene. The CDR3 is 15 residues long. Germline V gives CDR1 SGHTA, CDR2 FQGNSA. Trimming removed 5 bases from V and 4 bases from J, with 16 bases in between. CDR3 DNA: TGTGCCAGCAGCAGGATAGGTAATGGTGCAGATACGCAGTATTTT. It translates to CASSRIGNGADTQYF.

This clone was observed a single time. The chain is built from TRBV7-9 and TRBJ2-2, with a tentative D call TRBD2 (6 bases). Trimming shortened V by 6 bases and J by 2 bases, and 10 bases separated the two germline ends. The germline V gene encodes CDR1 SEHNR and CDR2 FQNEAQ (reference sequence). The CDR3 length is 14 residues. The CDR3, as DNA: TGTGCCAGCAGTTCGGGACTTAACACCGGGGAGCTGTTTTTT. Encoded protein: CASSSGLNTGELFF.

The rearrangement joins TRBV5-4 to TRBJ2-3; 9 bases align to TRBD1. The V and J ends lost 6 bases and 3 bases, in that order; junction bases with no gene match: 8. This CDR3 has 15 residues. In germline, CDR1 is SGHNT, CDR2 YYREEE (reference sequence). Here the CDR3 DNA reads TGTGCCAGCAACCGCGGACAGGGGTTGACAGATACGCAGTATTTT. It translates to CASNRGQGLTDTQYF.

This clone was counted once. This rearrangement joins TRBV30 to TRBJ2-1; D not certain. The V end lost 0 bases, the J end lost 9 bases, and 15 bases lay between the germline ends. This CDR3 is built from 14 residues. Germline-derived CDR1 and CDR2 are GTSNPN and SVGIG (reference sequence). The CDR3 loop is CAWSVLVVGIEQFF. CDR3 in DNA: TGTGCCTGGAGTGTACTGGTAGTCGGAATTGAGCAGTTCTTC.

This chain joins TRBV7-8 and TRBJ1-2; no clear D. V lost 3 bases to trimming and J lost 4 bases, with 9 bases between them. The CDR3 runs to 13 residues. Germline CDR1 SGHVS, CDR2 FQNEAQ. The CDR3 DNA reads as TGTGCCAGCAGCTTTCTGGGGTTCTATGGCTACACCTTC. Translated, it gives CASSFLGFYGYTF.

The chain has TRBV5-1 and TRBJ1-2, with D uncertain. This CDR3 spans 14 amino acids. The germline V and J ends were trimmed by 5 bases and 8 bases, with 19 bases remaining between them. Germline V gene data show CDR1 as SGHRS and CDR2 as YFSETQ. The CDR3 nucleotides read TGCGCCAGCAGTTTTGAGGTCCCGGTGCGGGGCTACACCTTC. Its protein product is CASSFEVPVRGYTF.

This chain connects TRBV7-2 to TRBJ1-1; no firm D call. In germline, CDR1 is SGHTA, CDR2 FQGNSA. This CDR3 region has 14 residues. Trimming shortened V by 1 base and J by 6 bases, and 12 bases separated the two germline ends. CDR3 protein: CASSLDRQRAEAFF. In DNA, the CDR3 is TGTGCCAGCAGCTTAGATCGCCAACGGGCTGAAGCTTTCTTT.

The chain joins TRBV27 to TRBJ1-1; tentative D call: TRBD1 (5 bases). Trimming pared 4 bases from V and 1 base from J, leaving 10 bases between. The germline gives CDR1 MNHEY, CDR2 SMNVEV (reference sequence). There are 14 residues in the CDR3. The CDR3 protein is CASSSRQPNTEAFF. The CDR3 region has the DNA TGTGCCAGCAGTTCCAGACAGCCGAACACTGAAGCTTTCTTT.

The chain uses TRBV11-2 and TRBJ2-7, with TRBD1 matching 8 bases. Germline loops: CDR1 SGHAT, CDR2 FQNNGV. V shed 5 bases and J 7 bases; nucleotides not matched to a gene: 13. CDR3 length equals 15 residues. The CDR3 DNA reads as TGTGCCAGCAGCCGTGGGACAGGATCGGTAGGGGAGCAGTACTTC. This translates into CASSRGTGSVGEQYF.

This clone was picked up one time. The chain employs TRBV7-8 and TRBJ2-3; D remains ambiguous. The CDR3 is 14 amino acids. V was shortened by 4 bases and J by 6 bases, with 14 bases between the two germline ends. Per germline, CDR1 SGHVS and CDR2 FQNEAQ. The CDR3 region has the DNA TGTGCCAGCAGCTGGGGTCCTCCCGCGGATACGCAGTATTTT. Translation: CASSWGPPADTQYF.

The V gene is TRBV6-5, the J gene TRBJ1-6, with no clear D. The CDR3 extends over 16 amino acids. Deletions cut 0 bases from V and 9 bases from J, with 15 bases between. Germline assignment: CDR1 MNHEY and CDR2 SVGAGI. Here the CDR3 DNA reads TGTGCCAGCAGTTACTCGATCGGGCAATCGTCTTCACCCCTCCACTTT. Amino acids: CASSYSIGQSSSPLHF.

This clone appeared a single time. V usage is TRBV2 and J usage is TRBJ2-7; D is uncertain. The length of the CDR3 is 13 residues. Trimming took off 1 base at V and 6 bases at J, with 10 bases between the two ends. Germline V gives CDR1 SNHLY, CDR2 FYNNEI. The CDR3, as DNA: TGTGCCAGCAGTGAAGTTTGGGAACTCGAGCAGTACTTC. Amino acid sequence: CASSEVWELEQYF. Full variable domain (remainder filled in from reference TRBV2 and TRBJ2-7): EPEVTQTPSHQVTQMGQEVILRCVPISNHLYFYWYRQILGQKVEFLVSFYNNEISEKSEIFDDQFSVERPDGSNFTLKIRSTKLEDSAMYFCASSEVWELEQYFGPGTRLTVT.

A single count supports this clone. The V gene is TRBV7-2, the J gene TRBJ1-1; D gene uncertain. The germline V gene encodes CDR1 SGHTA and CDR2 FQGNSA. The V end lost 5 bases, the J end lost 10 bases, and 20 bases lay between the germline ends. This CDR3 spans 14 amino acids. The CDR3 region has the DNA TGTGCCAGCAGCCAAACTCTCCCGGTTAAGACAGCTTTCTTT. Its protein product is CASSQTLPVKTAFF.

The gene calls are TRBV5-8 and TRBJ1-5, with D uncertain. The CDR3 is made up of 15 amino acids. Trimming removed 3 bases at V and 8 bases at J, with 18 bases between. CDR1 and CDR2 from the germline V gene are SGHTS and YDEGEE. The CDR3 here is CASSSGNIREEPQHF. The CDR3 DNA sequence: TGTGCCAGCAGCTCGGGCAATATCCGGGAGGAGCCCCAGCATTTT.

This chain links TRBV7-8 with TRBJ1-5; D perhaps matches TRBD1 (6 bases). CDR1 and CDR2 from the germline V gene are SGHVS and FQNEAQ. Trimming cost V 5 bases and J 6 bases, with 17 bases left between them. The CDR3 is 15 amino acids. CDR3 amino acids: CASSRARGLGQPQHF. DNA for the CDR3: TGTGCCAGCAGCCGAGCTCGGGGGCTCGGTCAGCCCCAGCATTTT.

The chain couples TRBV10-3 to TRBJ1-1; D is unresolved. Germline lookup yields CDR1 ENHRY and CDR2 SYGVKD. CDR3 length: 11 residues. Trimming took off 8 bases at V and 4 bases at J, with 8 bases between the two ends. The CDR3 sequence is CAIGSATEAFF. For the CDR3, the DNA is TGTGCCATCGGGTCGGCCACTGAAGCTTTCTTT.

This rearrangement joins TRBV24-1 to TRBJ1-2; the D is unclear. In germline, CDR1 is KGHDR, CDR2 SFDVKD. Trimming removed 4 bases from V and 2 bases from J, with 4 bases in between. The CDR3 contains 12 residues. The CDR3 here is CATSDQNYGYTF. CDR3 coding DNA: TGTGCCACCAGTGACCAGAACTATGGCTACACCTTC.

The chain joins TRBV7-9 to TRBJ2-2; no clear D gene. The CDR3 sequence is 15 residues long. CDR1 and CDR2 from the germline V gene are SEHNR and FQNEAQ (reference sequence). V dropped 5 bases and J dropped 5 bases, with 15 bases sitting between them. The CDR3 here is CASSRNSLSTGELFF. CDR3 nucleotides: TGTGCCAGCAGCCGCAACAGTTTATCAACCGGGGAGCTGTTTTTT.

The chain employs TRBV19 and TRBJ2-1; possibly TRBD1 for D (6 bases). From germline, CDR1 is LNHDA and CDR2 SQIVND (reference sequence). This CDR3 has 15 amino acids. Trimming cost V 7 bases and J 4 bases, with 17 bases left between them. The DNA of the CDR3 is TGTGCCAGTACCTCAGGGGCACTCGGTTACAATGAGCAGTTCTTC. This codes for CASTSGALGYNEQFF.

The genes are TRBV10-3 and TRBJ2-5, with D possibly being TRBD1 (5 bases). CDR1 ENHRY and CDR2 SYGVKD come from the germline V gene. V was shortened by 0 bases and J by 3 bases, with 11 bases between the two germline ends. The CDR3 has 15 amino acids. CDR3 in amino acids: CAISESGQGKETQYF. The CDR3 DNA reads TGTGCCATCAGTGAGTCGGGGCAGGGAAAAGAGACCCAGTACTTC.

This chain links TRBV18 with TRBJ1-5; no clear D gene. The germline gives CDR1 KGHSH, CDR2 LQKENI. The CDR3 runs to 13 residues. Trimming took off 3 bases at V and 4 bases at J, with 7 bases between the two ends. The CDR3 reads CASSPFGNQPQHF. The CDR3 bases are TGTGCCAGCTCACCCTTCGGGAATCAGCCCCAGCATTTT.